Shown below are 22 T cell receptor beta chains from a single sample sequenced in a study of blood T cell repertoires in COVID-19. Clones were sequenced by immunoSEQ multiplex PCR, and TCRdb holds only the in-frame ones, with some missing. The repertoire holds approximately 66,000 clones, 70% to 75% seen once, with roughly a fifth in the top ten. Sequences were obtained from peripheral blood. Receptor source: a man aged 55 to 70 with acute or convalescent COVID-19.

The CDR3 loop reads CATSRGTGAGTNEKLFF. The CDR3 bases are TGTGCCACCAGCAGAGGGACAGGGGCAGGAACTAATGAAAAACTGTTTTTT. The V call is TRBV15, the J call TRBJ1-4; 9 bases are shared with TRBD1. Trimming took 1 base from V and 1 from J; bases not matched to a gene: 4. The CDR3 has 17 residues. CDR1 is LNHNV and CDR2 is YYDKDF in the germline V gene (reference sequence).

In DNA form, the CDR3 reads TGCGCCAGCAGCTTGGCCACAGGGGGCATGGATGGCTACACCTTC. As protein: CASSLATGGMDGYTF. The V call is TRBV5-1, the J call TRBJ1-2, with 9 bases matching TRBD1. CDR3 length: 15 residues. Germline-derived CDR1 and CDR2 are SGHRS and YFSETQ. V lost 0 bases and J lost 6; bases outside the gene matches: 6. The variable domain in full, with the rest retrieved from reference TRBV5-1 and TRBJ1-2, is KAGVTQTPRYLIKTRGQQVTLSCSPISGHRSVSWYQQTPGQGLQFLFEYFSETQRNKGNFPGRFSGRQFSNSRSEMNVSTLELGDSALYLCASSLATGGMDGYTFGSGTRLTVV.

The chain carries TRBV28 and TRBJ2-7; no firm D call. Trimming cost V 5 bases and J 0 bases, with 8 bases left between them. Germline V CDR1 and CDR2: MDHEN, SYDVKM. The CDR3 is 13 residues long. CDR3 sequence (DNA): TGTGCCAGCAGTCCAGGCGTCTCCTACGAGCAGTACTTC. Amino acids: CASSPGVSYEQYF.

V and J are TRBV2 and TRBJ1-1, with TRBD1 identical over 7 bases. Germline V gives CDR1 SNHLY, CDR2 FYNNEI. V shed 8 bases and J 2 bases; nucleotides not matched to a gene: 8. The CDR3 is 14 amino acids. Here the CDR3 reads CASRSRQGNTEAFF. The CDR3 DNA follows: TGTGCCAGCCGGTCGCGACAGGGAAACACTGAAGCTTTCTTT.

The chain carries TRBV9 and TRBJ2-1; 8 bases match TRBD2. J gave up 4 bases and V 2 bases, and 11 bases lay outside the gene matches. The CDR3 has 17 amino acids. The germline CDR1 and CDR2 sequences are SGDLS and YYNGEE. CDR3 loop: CASSVIGSGGLYNEQFF. The CDR3 nucleotides read TGTGCCAGCAGCGTTATCGGGAGCGGGGGACTATACAATGAGCAGTTCTTC.

The chain carries TRBV9 and TRBJ2-3; the D is unclear. CDR3 length equals 12 residues. The germline gives CDR1 SGDLS, CDR2 YYNGEE. The ends were cut back, 4 bases at V and 4 bases at J, with 7 bases in the middle. CDR3 nucleotides: TGTGCCAGCAGCCCACTGTCAGATACGCAGTATTTT. It yields the protein CASSPLSDTQYF. Looking up the rest from reference TRBV9 and TRBJ2-3 gives the full variable domain: DSGVTQTPKHLITATGQRVTLRCSPRSGDLSVYWYQQSLDQGLQFLIQYYNGEERAKGNILERFSAQQFPDLHSELNLSSLELGDSALYFCASSPLSDTQYFGPGTRLTVL.

This clone was seen at least ten times. The chain links TRBV14 to TRBJ2-7, with TRBD1 as a possible D gene (6 bases). Germline lookup yields CDR1 SGHDN and CDR2 FVKESK. V was cut by 4 bases and J by 0 bases, with 10 bases left in between. The CDR3 runs to 14 residues. The DNA of the CDR3 is TGTGCCAGCAGCCGGGACATTCTCTCCTACGAGCAGTACGTC. Amino acids: CASSRDILSYEQYV.

V usage is TRBV6-4 and J usage is TRBJ2-1; tentatively, D is TRBD1 (5 bases). The V gene's germline CDR1 is MRHNA and CDR2 SNTAGT. The CDR3 covers 11 residues. Between the trimmed V and J ends, which lost 9 bases and 4 bases, there was a span of 7 bases. The CDR3 loop reads CARDTYNEQFF. The CDR3 DNA reads TGTGCCAGGGACACTTACAATGAGCAGTTCTTC.

The V gene is TRBV4-1, the J gene TRBJ1-5; no firm D call. V was cut by 1 base and J by 0 bases, with 7 bases left in between. The V gene's germline CDR1 is MGHRA and CDR2 YSYEKL. The CDR3 is made up of 15 amino acids. CDR3 nucleotide sequence: TGCGCCAGCAGCCAAGGTTCCTATAGCAATCAGCCCCAGCATTTT. Its translation: CASSQGSYSNQPQHF.

This CDR3 is CASSLQGEGDEKLFF. CDR3 DNA sequence: TGTGCCAGCAGCTTGCAGGGGGAAGGGGATGAAAAACTGTTTTTT. The V and J genes are TRBV5-4 and TRBJ1-4, with 7 bases lining up with TRBD1. The CDR3 spans 15 residues. V shed 1 base, J shed 6 bases, and the junction held 6 bases outside the gene matches. Germline V gives CDR1 SGHNT, CDR2 YYREEE (reference sequence).

V and J are TRBV5-4 and TRBJ2-3, with 10 nucleotides matching TRBD2. The CDR3 runs 16 residues. In germline, CDR1 is SGHNT, CDR2 YYREEE (reference sequence). Trimming at V came to 4 bases and at J to 3 bases, leaving 8 bases not matched to a gene. The CDR3 DNA reads as TGTGCCAGCAGCCGGGGACTAGCGTGGGGAACAGATACGCAGTATTTT. It encodes CASSRGLAWGTDTQYF.

This clone came up once. This chain joins TRBV7-3 and TRBJ2-1; 14 bases map to TRBD2. The V segment lost 4 bases and the J segment 8 bases; nucleotides outside the gene matches: 7. This CDR3 region has 16 residues. The germline CDR1 and CDR2 sequences are SGHTA and FQGTGA. CDR3: CASSSTSGRADDEQFF. The CDR3 DNA sequence: TGTGCCAGCAGCTCGACTAGCGGGAGGGCCGATGATGAGCAGTTCTTC.

This clone was observed a few times. The V call is TRBV2, the J call TRBJ2-4, with 10 bases matching TRBD1. The V gene end was trimmed by 6 bases and the J gene end by 10 bases; junction bases not matched to a gene: 12. Germline CDR1 reads SNHLY; CDR2 reads FYNNEI. The CDR3 totals 15 residues. The CDR3 DNA is TGTGCCAGCAGAATCGGACAGGGGGGTGTTGGGATTCAGTACTTC. Residues: CASRIGQGGVGIQYF. The whole variable domain, remainder taken from reference TRBV2 and TRBJ2-4, is EPEVTQTPSHQVTQMGQEVILRCVPISNHLYFYWYRQILGQKVEFLVSFYNNEISEKSEIFDDQFSVERPDGSNFTLKIRSTKLEDSAMYFCASRIGQGGVGIQYFGAGTRLSVL.

CDR3 nucleotide sequence: TGTGCCAGCAGCCAAGGCCGGGACAGGGAAGAGACCCAGTACTTC. It is translated as CASSQGRDREETQYF. The chain is built from TRBV3-1 (or the pseudogene TRBV3-2) and TRBJ2-5; 9 bases agree with TRBD1. The germline CDR1 and CDR2 sequences are LGHDT and YNNKEL (reference sequence). CDR3 length equals 15 residues. After removal of 1 base from V and 3 bases from J, the junction contained 3 bases not matched to a gene.

The chain combines TRBV18 with TRBJ2-5, with D tentatively TRBD1 (5 bases). The CDR3 is made up of 13 amino acids. Trimming cost V 3 bases and J 1 base, with 6 bases left between them. Germline assignment: CDR1 KGHSH and CDR2 LQKENI. CDR3 in DNA: TGTGCCAGCTCACCTGACAGCCAAGAGACCCAGTACTTC. Its protein product is CASSPDSQETQYF.

The rearrangement links TRBV11-3 to TRBJ2-5; possible D gene TRBD1, 5 bases. Germline V CDR1 and CDR2: SGHNT, YENEEA. The V gene lost 4 bases and the J gene lost 2 bases, with 8 bases spanning the gap. The CDR3 consists of 13 residues. The CDR3 DNA reads as TGTGCCAGCAGCTCTCAGGGACAAGAGACCCAGTACTTC. Translated: CASSSQGQETQYF.

The chain combines TRBV9 with TRBJ2-5, with 8 bases identical to TRBD2. The CDR3 spans 15 residues. Germline values: CDR1 SGDLS, CDR2 YYNGEE. The ends lost 5 bases at V and 3 bases at J; junction bases unmatched: 9. The DNA for the CDR3 is TGTGCCAGCAGTCCAGCGGGAGCCGTAAAAGAGACCCAGTACTTC. Encoded protein: CASSPAGAVKETQYF. Supplemented by reference TRBV9 and TRBJ2-5, the full variable domain reads DSGVTQTPKHLITATGQRVTLRCSPRSGDLSVYWYQQSLDQGLQFLIQYYNGEERAKGNILERFSAQQFPDLHSELNLSSLELGDSALYFCASSPAGAVKETQYFGPGTRLLVL.

The V gene is TRBV15, the J gene TRBJ2-4, with 7 nucleotides matching TRBD2. This CDR3 region has 15 residues. J lost 7 bases, V lost 3 bases, and 9 bases had no gene match. Germline-derived CDR1 and CDR2 are LNHNV and YYDKDF (reference sequence). The CDR3 DNA is TGTGCCACCAGCAGGACGGGGGGACGGGGGAACATTCAGTACTTC. This codes for CATSRTGGRGNIQYF.

The rearrangement uses TRBV27 and TRBJ2-5; tentatively, D is TRBD2 (6 bases). Trimming stripped 7 bases from V and 1 base from J, with 16 bases between. The germline CDR1 and CDR2 sequences are MNHEY and SMNVEV (reference sequence). This CDR3 has 15 amino acids. Here the CDR3 reads CASTPGGQGQETQYF. CDR3 DNA sequence: TGTGCCAGCACCCCCGGAGGGCAGGGCCAAGAGACCCAGTACTTC.

The sample holds many counts of this clone. V usage is TRBV7-9 and J usage is TRBJ1-1; D unresolved. This CDR3 is built from 12 residues. The germline V and J ends were trimmed by 5 bases and 8 bases, with 12 bases remaining between them. Germline CDR1 SEHNR, CDR2 FQNEAQ (reference sequence). The DNA for the CDR3 is TGTGCCAGCAGCCTCCAGACGACAGAAGCTTTCTTT. Translation gives CASSLQTTEAFF.

The chain couples TRBV27 to TRBJ2-3, with D hard to call. Germline V CDR1 and CDR2: MNHEY, SMNVEV (reference sequence). The CDR3 consists of 15 residues. V was trimmed by 8 bases and J by 2 bases, leaving 17 bases between them. Written as DNA, the CDR3 is TGTGCCAGCGCCATTTATCAGATGAACACAGATACGCAGTATTTT. Translating gives CASAIYQMNTDTQYF.

The chain recombines TRBV29-1 with TRBJ2-3, with D unresolved. Trimming left V 4 bases short and J 6 bases short, with 8 bases between. Germline V CDR1 and CDR2: SQVTM, ANQGSEA. CDR3 length: 11 residues. This chain's CDR3 is CSVGSEDTQYF. The CDR3 DNA reads TGCAGCGTTGGAAGTGAGGATACGCAGTATTTT.